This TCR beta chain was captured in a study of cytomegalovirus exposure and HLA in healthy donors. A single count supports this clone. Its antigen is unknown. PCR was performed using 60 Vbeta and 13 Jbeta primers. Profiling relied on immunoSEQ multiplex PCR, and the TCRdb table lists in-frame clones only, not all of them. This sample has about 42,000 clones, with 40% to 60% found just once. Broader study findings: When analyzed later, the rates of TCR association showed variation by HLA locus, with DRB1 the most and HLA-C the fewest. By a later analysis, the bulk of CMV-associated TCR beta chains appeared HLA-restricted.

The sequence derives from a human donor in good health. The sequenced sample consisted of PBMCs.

The CDR3 DNA reads as TGTGCCAGCAGCTCCGGACTTCTGCCGGAGACCCAGTACTTC. This codes for CASSSGLLPETQYF. The rearrangement links TRBV9 to TRBJ2-5, with a weak D call TRBD2 (5 bases). CDR1 and CDR2 (germline): SGDLS, YYNGEE. Trimming shortened V by 4 bases and J by 5 bases, and 15 bases separated the two germline ends. This CDR3 is 14 amino acids long.